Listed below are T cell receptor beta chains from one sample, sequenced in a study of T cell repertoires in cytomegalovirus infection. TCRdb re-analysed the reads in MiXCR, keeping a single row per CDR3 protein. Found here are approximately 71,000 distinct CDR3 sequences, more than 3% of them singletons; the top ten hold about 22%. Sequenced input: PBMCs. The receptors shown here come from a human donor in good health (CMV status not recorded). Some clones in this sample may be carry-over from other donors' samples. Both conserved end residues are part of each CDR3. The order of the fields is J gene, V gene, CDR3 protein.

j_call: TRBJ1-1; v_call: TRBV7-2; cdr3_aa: CASSLGMRWAFF
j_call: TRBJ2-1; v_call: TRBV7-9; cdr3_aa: CASSAPGNEQFF
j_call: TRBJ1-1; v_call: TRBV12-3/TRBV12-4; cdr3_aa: CASSLTGNLLEAFF
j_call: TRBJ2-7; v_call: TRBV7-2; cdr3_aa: CASSSPLSYEQYF
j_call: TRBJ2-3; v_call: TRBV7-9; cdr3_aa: CASSFTSGNSDTQYF
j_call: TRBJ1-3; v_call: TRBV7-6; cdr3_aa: CASSAGQRGNTIYF
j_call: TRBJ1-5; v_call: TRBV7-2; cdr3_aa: CASSSTGGSLGPQHF
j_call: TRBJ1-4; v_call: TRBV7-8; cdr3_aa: CASSPPRRLDEKLFF
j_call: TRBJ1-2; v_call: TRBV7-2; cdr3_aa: CASSPGTGIYGYTF
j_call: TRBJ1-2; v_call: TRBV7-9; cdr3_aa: CASSSDRGPNYGYTF
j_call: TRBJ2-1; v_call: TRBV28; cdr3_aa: CASSLYKTGGPDEQFF
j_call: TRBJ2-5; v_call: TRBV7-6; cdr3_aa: CASSSTGGVRTQYF
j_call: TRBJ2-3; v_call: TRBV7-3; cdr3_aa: CASSLLAGSSTQYF
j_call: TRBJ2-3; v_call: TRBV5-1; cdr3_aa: CASSLEFGDTQYF
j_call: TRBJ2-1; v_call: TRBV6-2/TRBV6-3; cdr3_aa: CASTRDHEQFF
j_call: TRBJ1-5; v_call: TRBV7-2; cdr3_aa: CASSSRSGGNQPQHF
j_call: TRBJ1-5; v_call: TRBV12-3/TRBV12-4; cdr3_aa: CASMSRDRGPYSNQPQHF
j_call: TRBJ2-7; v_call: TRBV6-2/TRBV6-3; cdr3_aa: CASSRGDSYEQYF
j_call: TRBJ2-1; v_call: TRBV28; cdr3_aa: CASSFRGSDNEQFF
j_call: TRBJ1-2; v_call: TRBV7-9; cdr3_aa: CASSFFDRGGYTF